This T cell receptor beta chain was observed in a study of spatial heterogeneity in lung cancer. Study in general: The library had UMIs, and each TCR and UMI pair averaged more than ten raw reads.

The time point denotes: sample taken at primary tumor resection. Whole RNA came from tumor, nontumor lung or frozen PBMC and was sequenced without being sorted. Samples came from roughly 75 TRACERx patients with untreated early-stage lung cancer. TCRdb independently ran MiXCR on the 5' RACE reads; one entry per CDR3 protein. The repertoire consists of about 82,000 distinct CDR3 sequences, with approximately 12% occurring once and the leading ten covering around 4.3%. The germline V gene has CDR1 SGHDT and CDR2 YYEEEE. The V end lost 3 bases, the J end lost 0 bases, and 12 bases lay between the germline ends. There are 15 residues in the CDR3. At least ten counts were recorded for this clonotype.

The TCR sequence derives from a male donor with early-stage non-small cell lung cancer. The sequencing used PBMCs, collected at surgery. The chain is built from TRBV5-6 and TRBJ1-1; D call uncertain. CDR3 in amino acids: CASSSGLLMNTEAFF. CDR3 DNA sequence: TGTGCCAGCAGCTCGGGTCTTTTAATGAACACTGAAGCTTTCTTT.